Following are 24 T cell receptor beta chains from one sample sequenced in a study of blood T cells in healthy people across ages. The use of a sample-barcoded 5' primer and a J-beta primer mix characterized a second PCR of roughly 6 to 11 cycles. TCRdb re-called the 5' RACE reads through MiXCR, storing one row per CDR3 protein. The profile shows almost 1 million distinct CDR3 sequences, about 51% of them singletons. Sequencing was done on a sample of blood. Receptors originate from a woman aged 55 to 70 in good health.

This rearrangement joins TRBV7-9 to TRBJ2-7; D not resolved. The J call may be mistaken, given a closer DNA end match to TRBJ2-5. This CDR3 spans 15 amino acids. In germline, CDR1 is SEHNR, CDR2 FQNEAQ (reference sequence). The CDR3 here is CASSLVGQSEETQYF. The CDR3 DNA sequence: TGTGCCAGCAGCTTAGTCGGGCAGAGCGAAGAGACCCAGTACTTC.

V usage is TRBV2 and J usage is TRBJ2-5; D gene ambiguous. Matching the DNA end better, TRBJ2-7 makes the J call doubtful. The CDR3 is 13 residues long. Germline-derived CDR1 and CDR2 are SNHLY and FYNNEI. Here the CDR3 reads CASSSDGAYEQYF. The CDR3 DNA follows: TGTGCCAGCAGCTCCGACGGAGCCTACGAGCAGTACTTC.

The genes are TRBV4-3 and TRBJ2-1, with 14 bases lining up with TRBD2. The germline V gene encodes CDR1 LGHNA and CDR2 YSLEER. Germline trimming cut 0 bases from V and 8 bases from J; bases unmatched to any gene: 6. The CDR3 spans 17 residues. CDR3 DNA: TGCGCCAGCAGCCAAGATCGGGGGACTAGCGGGGGACATGAGCAGTTCTTC. It codes for CASSQDRGTSGGHEQFF.

This clonotype was seen once. J is TRBJ1-5 and V is TRBV6-6, with D possibly being TRBD1 (6 bases). The germline gives CDR1 MNHNY, CDR2 SVGAGI (reference sequence). V dropped 8 bases and J dropped 9 bases, with 20 bases sitting between them. The CDR3 covers 14 residues. The CDR3 reads CASEGGRGSWPQHF. The CDR3 nucleotides are TGTGCCAGCGAAGGGGGGCGGGGCTCTTGGCCCCAGCATTTT.

This clonotype appeared many times. The V call is TRBV10-3, the J call TRBJ2-7; tentatively, D is TRBD1 (6 bases). Trimming pared 5 bases from V and 3 bases from J, leaving 8 bases between. The CDR3 sequence is 12 residues long. Germline CDR1 reads ENHRY; CDR2 reads SYGVKD. CDR3 amino acids: CAISLDSYEQYF. Here the CDR3 DNA reads TGTGCCATCAGTTTGGACAGCTACGAGCAGTACTTC.

This chain uses TRBV7-2 with TRBJ2-7; possibly TRBD2 for D (6 bases). The germline V gene has CDR1 SGHTA and CDR2 FQGNSA. This CDR3 has 15 residues. V shed 5 bases and J shed 2 bases, with 16 bases lying between them. The CDR3 is CASSLIREPTYEQYF. The CDR3 DNA sequence: TGTGCCAGCAGCCTCATCCGGGAGCCCACCTACGAGCAGTACTTC.

There are a few counts of this clonotype. The chain carries TRBV15 and TRBJ2-1; a weak D match, TRBD1 (6 bases). CDR1 and CDR2 (germline): LNHNV, YYDKDF (reference sequence). V gave up 0 bases and J gave up 7 bases, with 16 bases separating them. CDR3 length equals 16 residues. CDR3: CATSRDSIQGLNEQFF. In DNA, the CDR3 is TGTGCCACCAGCAGAGATAGTATTCAGGGGCTGAATGAGCAGTTCTTC.

This clonotype was picked up a small number of times. The rearrangement uses TRBV11-2 and TRBJ2-5; 11 bases match TRBD1. Germline values: CDR1 SGHAT, CDR2 FQNNGV. The CDR3 length is 16 residues. J lost 5 bases, V lost 2 bases, and 7 bases had no gene match. Written as DNA, the CDR3 is TGTGCCAGCAGCTTATCCAGGACAGGGGGCTGGGAGACCCAGTACTTC. It specifies CASSLSRTGGWETQYF.

The chain carries TRBV3-1 and TRBJ2-1; TRBD2 agrees at 14 bases. CDR1 and CDR2 (germline): LGHDT, YNNKEL (reference sequence). This CDR3 contains 18 residues. V gave up 7 bases and J gave up 5 bases; unmatched junction bases: 13. The CDR3 DNA follows: TGTGCCAGCACCAAGATAAGACTAGCGGGAGGGCCTAACAATGAGCAGTTCTTC. This gives the protein CASTKIRLAGGPNNEQFF.

This clonotype turned up a few times. V and J are TRBV12-3 or TRBV12-4 and TRBJ1-4; D call uncertain. V was trimmed by 6 bases and J by 6 bases, leaving 11 bases between them. The CDR3 covers 13 residues. The CDR3, as DNA: TGTGCCAGCAGCTTTCGTAGGCATGAAAAACTGTTTTTT. This codes for CASSFRRHEKLFF.

This rearrangement joins TRBV12-3 or TRBV12-4 to TRBJ2-5; 11 bases match TRBD1. Losses at the gene ends were 5 bases for V and 7 bases for J; bases not matched to a gene: 6. The CDR3 is made up of 14 amino acids. CDR3 residues: CASSTDRGRGTQYF. In DNA form, the CDR3 reads TGTGCCAGCAGTACGGACAGGGGGCGGGGGACCCAGTACTTC.

This rearrangement joins TRBV10-3 to TRBJ2-4; 8 nucleotides align to TRBD2. The germline V gene has CDR1 ENHRY and CDR2 SYGVKD. This CDR3 is 13 amino acids long. CDR3: CAAAGGPKNIQYF. For the CDR3, the DNA is TGTGCAGCGGCGGGGGGACCCAAAAACATTCAGTACTTC.

This clonotype was picked up many times. The chain uses TRBV10-3 and TRBJ2-7; 10 bases align to TRBD1. The length of the CDR3 is 14 residues. The V gene's germline CDR1 is ENHRY and CDR2 SYGVKD. J gave up 7 bases and V 4 bases, and 7 bases lay outside the gene matches. The CDR3 loop reads CAISGWGQGHEQYF. In DNA form, the CDR3 reads TGTGCCATCAGTGGGTGGGGACAGGGGCATGAGCAGTACTTC.

This chain joins TRBV15 and TRBJ1-1, with D uncertain. Trimming left V 3 bases short and J 5 bases short, with 19 bases between. Germline CDR1 reads LNHNV; CDR2 reads YYDKDF (reference sequence). CDR3 length: 16 residues. CDR3 nucleotides: TGTGCCACCAGCAGCTACGGGAAGCATTGGAAGACTGAAGCTTTCTTT. Amino acid sequence: CATSSYGKHWKTEAFF. Complete variable domain (other parts from reference TRBV15 and TRBJ1-1): DAMVIQNPRYQVTQFGKPVTLSCSQTLNHNVMYWYQQKSSQAPKLLFHYYDKDFNNEADTPDNFQSRRPNTSFCFLDIRSPGLGDTAMYLCATSSYGKHWKTEAFFGQGTRLTVV.

This clonotype has just one count. The genes are TRBV3-1 and TRBJ2-3; 8 positions match TRBD1. CDR3 length: 15 amino acids. Germline-derived CDR1 and CDR2 are LGHDT and YNNKEL (reference sequence). The V and J ends lost 5 bases and 4 bases, in that order; junction bases with no gene match: 8. CDR3: CASSVQGARADTQYF. CDR3 coding DNA: TGTGCCAGCAGCGTCCAGGGGGCTCGGGCAGATACGCAGTATTTT.

The gene calls are TRBV20-1 and TRBJ2-2; no definite D call. This CDR3 region has 14 residues. With 3 bases removed from V and 4 bases from J, the gap between germline ends came to 12 bases. Germline V gene lookup returns CDR1 DFQATT and CDR2 SNEGSKA (reference sequence). The CDR3 protein is CSASGPVFTGELFF. In DNA form, the CDR3 reads TGCAGTGCTAGTGGGCCAGTTTTCACCGGGGAGCTGTTTTTT.

This clonotype was found a few times. The genes are TRBV7-2 and TRBJ2-5; D not resolved. Trimming shortened V by 3 bases and J by 1 base, and 9 bases separated the two germline ends. CDR1 is SGHTA and CDR2 is FQGNSA in the germline V gene. The length of the CDR3 is 14 residues. The CDR3 spells CASSFRKAQETQYF. Here the CDR3 DNA reads TGTGCCAGCAGCTTCAGGAAGGCCCAAGAGACCCAGTACTTC.

The CDR3 is CASSVRLEQYF. The CDR3 DNA follows: TGTGCCAGCAGCGTGAGGCTTGAGCAGTACTTC. The chain recombines TRBV12-3 or TRBV12-4 with TRBJ2-7, with D hard to call. CDR3 size: 11 residues. The V and J ends lost 6 bases and 7 bases respectively, with 10 bases between them.

This clonotype was seen a handful of times. This chain joins TRBV20-1 and TRBJ2-7; 7 positions match TRBD1. With 3 bases clipped from V and 3 bases from J, the junction kept 2 bases outside the gene matches. CDR3 length: 12 amino acids. Per germline, CDR1 DFQATT and CDR2 SNEGSKA (reference sequence). The CDR3 DNA follows: TGCAGTGCTAGCAGGGGGTTCTACGAGCAGTACTTC. This encodes CSASRGFYEQYF.

There are a few counts of this clonotype. V usage is TRBV28 and J usage is TRBJ1-5, with a weak D call TRBD1 (6 bases). This CDR3 contains 16 residues. V lost 2 bases and J lost 2, with 13 bases in between. Germline assignment: CDR1 MDHEN and CDR2 SYDVKM. The CDR3 DNA is TGTGCCAGCAGTTTAATGGCAGGGGTGGGCAATCAGCCCCAGCATTTT. Protein: CASSLMAGVGNQPQHF.

The gene calls are TRBV20-1 and TRBJ2-3; D is undetermined. Germline V lookup: CDR1 DFQATT, CDR2 SNEGSKA (reference sequence). Deletions cut 8 bases from V and 4 bases from J, with 13 bases between. The CDR3 runs 12 residues. The CDR3 region has the DNA TGCAGTAGTAGCACACCCTCAGATACGCAGTATTTT. Translated: CSSSTPSDTQYF.

This clonotype has only a few counts. J is TRBJ1-5 and V is TRBV4-2; 8 bases are a match to TRBD1. Germline V gene data show CDR1 as LGHNA and CDR2 as YNFKEQ. The CDR3 length is 18 residues. J was trimmed by 6 bases and V by 0 bases; bases with no gene match: 13. As DNA, the CDR3 is TGTGCCAGCAGCCAAGAAGGTTTGCGGACAGGGAGGGTTCAGCCCCAGCATTTT. Amino acids: CASSQEGLRTGRVQPQHF.

The chain carries TRBV6-2 or TRBV6-3 and TRBJ2-3; TRBD2 matches 10 bases. This CDR3 region has 16 residues. The V segment lost 6 bases and the J segment 3 bases; nucleotides outside the gene matches: 9. Per germline, CDR1 MNHEY and CDR2 SVGEGT. The DNA of the CDR3 is TGTGCCAGCAGCCCTCGCGCTAGCGGGAGAACAGATACGCAGTATTTT. This sequence encodes CASSPRASGRTDTQYF.

This clonotype has more than one count but fewer than ten. The chain joins TRBV28 to TRBJ2-3; a possible D gene is TRBD1 (6 bases). CDR1 is MDHEN and CDR2 is SYDVKM in the germline V gene. V lost 4 bases, J lost 4 bases, and 12 bases lay in between. CDR3 length: 14 residues. CDR3 nucleotide sequence: TGTGCCAGCAGTTGGGGGCAGGGCGCAGATACGCAGTATTTT. Translation: CASSWGQGADTQYF.